These T cell receptor beta chains were read from a single sample in a study of T cell responses to AZD1222 COVID-19 vaccine. Clones were sequenced by immunoSEQ multiplex PCR, and TCRdb holds only the in-frame ones, with some missing. The table records over 100,000 clones, more than 75% of them present only once. This sample comprised peripheral blood, obtained 28 days after the second AZD1222 dose. These receptor sequences come from an adult who received the AZD1222 COVID-19 vaccine. Each CDR3 is given with its conserved first and last residue.

CDR3: CASSLGGGPYGYTF; V: TRBV5-1; J: TRBJ1-2
CDR3: CSLSMRGTEAFF; V: TRBV29-1; J: TRBJ1-1
CDR3: CASSGTGAQRGYTF; V: TRBV2; J: TRBJ1-2
CDR3: CASSMGAGSYEQYF; V: TRBV19; J: TRBJ2-7
CDR3: CASSQVWDNEQFF; V: TRBV14; J: TRBJ2-1
CDR3: CATSDPPGNYEKLFF; V: TRBV24-1; J: TRBJ1-4
CDR3: CASSLTRPTDTQYF; V: TRBV27; J: TRBJ2-3
CDR3: CAISETGKETQYF; V: TRBV10-3; J: TRBJ2-5
CDR3: CASSSLLDQPQHF; V: TRBV12-3/TRBV12-4; J: TRBJ1-5
CDR3: CASSAPGTTYEQYF; V: TRBV7-9; J: TRBJ2-7
CDR3: CASSPPPITEAFF; V: TRBV18; J: TRBJ1-1
CDR3: CASSFERPWNEQFF; V: TRBV28; J: TRBJ2-1
CDR3: CASSLVGGENEQFF; V: TRBV7-9; J: TRBJ2-1
CDR3: CAWVAFRDKINYGYTF; V: TRBV30; J: TRBJ1-2
CDR3: CASRLGTGVYGYTF; V: TRBV6-5; J: TRBJ1-2
CDR3: CASSYTDRGNQPQHF; V: TRBV27; J: TRBJ1-5
CDR3: CASSLQETQYF; V: TRBV5-1; J: TRBJ2-5
CDR3: CASSPMGVPKGYTF; V: TRBV7-8; J: TRBJ1-2
CDR3: CASKREDTVNQPQHF; V: TRBV6-5; J: TRBJ1-5
CDR3: CASSGFSQGETQYF; V: TRBV2; J: TRBJ2-5
CDR3: CASSFTLKTSGEFNEQFF; V: TRBV28; J: TRBJ2-1
CDR3: CASSLGTYNEQFF; V: TRBV5-1; J: TRBJ2-1
CDR3: CASSPDGSSKQYF; V: TRBV18; J: TRBJ2-3
CDR3: CASSLRYGTSKVLNQPQHF; V: TRBV5-6; J: TRBJ1-5
CDR3: CASSFVGTGGLHRFF; V: TRBV27; J: TRBJ2-1
CDR3: CASSPRGSNQPQHF; V: TRBV28; J: TRBJ1-5
CDR3: CASSNRGVGGTDTQYF; V: TRBV19; J: TRBJ2-3
CDR3: CASRTAGKNTEAFF; V: TRBV10-3; J: TRBJ1-1